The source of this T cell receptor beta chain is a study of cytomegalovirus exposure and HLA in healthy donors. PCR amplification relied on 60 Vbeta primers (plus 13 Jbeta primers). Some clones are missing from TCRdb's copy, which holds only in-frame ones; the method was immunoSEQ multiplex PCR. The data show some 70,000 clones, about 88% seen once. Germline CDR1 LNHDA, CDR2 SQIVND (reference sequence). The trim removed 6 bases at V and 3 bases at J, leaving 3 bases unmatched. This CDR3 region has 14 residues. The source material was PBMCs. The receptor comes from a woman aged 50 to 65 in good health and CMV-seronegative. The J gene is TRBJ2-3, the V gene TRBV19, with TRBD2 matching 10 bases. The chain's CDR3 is CASRMTSGTDTQYF. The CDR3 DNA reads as TGTGCCAGTAGAATGACTAGCGGGACAGATACGCAGTATTTT.